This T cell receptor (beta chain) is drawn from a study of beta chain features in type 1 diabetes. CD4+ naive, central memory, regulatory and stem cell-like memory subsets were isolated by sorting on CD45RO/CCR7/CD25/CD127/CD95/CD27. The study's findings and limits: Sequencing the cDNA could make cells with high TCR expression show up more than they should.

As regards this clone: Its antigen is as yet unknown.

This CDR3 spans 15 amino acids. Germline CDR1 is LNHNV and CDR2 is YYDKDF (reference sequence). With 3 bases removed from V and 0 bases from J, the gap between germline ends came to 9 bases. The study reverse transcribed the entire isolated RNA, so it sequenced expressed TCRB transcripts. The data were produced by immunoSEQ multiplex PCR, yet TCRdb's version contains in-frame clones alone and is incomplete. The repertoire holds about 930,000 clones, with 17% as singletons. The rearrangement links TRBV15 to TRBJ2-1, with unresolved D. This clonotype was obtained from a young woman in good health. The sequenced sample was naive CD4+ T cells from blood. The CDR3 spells CATSRSPFSYNEQFF. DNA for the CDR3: TGTGCCACCAGCAGGTCCCCCTTCTCCTACAATGAGCAGTTCTTC.